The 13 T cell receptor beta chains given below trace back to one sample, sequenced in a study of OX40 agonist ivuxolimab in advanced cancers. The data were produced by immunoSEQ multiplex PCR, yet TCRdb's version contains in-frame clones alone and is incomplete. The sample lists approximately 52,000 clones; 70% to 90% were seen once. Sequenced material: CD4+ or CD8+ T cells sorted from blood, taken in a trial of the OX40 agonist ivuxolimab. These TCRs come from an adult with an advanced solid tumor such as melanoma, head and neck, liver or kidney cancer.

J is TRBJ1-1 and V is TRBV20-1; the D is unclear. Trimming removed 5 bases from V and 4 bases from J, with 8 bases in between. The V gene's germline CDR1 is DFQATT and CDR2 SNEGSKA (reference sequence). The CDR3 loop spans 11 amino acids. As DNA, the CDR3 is TGCAGTGCTCTCGTGAGCACTGAAGCTTTCTTT. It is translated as CSALVSTEAFF.

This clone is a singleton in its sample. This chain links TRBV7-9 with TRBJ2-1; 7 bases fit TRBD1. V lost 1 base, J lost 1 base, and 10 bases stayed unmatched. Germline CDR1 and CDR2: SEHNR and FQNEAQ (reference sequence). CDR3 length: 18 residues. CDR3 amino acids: CASSLVSVPGQSYNEQFF. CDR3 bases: TGTGCCAGCAGCTTAGTGTCCGTCCCGGGACAGTCCTACAATGAGCAGTTCTTC.

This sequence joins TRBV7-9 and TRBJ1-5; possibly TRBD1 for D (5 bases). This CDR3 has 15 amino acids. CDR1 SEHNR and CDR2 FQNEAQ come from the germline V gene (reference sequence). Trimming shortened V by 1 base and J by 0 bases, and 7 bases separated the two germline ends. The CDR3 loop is CASSLGRDSNQPQHF. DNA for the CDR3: TGTGCCAGCAGCTTAGGCAGGGATAGCAATCAGCCCCAGCATTTT.

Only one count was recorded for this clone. CDR3 sequence: CASSYSPTTDYGYTF. CDR3 coding DNA: TGTGCCAGCAGTTACTCACCTACGACAGATTATGGCTACACCTTC. The genes are TRBV6-5 and TRBJ1-2; possible D gene TRBD1, 5 bases. The germline gives CDR1 MNHEY, CDR2 SVGAGI. Trimming removed 0 bases at V and 5 bases at J, with 13 bases between. The CDR3 has 15 residues.

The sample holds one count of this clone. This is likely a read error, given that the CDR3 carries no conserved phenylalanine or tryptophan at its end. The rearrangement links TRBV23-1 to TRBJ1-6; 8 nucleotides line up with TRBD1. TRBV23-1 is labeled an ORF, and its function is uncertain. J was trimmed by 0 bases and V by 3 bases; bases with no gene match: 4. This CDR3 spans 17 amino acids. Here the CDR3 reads CASSHLTGVSYNSPLHL. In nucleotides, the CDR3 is TGCGCCAGCAGTCATTTGACAGGGGTCTCCTATAATTCACCCCTCCACCTT.

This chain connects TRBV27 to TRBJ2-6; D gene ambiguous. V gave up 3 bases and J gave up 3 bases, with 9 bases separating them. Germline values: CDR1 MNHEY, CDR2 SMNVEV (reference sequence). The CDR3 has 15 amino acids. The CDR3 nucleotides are TGTGCCAGCAGTTTCCGGGCGAGTGGGGCCAACGTCCTGACTTTC. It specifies CASSFRASGANVLTF. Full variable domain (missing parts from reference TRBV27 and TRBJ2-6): EAQVTQNPRYLITVTGKKLTVTCSQNMNHEYMSWYRQDPGLGLRQIYYSMNVEVTDKGDVPEGYKVSRKEKRNFPLILESPSPNQTSLYFCASSFRASGANVLTFGAGSRLTVL.

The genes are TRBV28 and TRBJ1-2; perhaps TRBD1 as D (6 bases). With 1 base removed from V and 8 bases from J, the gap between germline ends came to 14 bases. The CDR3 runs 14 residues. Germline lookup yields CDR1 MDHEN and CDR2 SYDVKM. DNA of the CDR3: TGTGCCAGCAGTTTATATGACAGGACAGAAGGCTACACCTTC. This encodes CASSLYDRTEGYTF.

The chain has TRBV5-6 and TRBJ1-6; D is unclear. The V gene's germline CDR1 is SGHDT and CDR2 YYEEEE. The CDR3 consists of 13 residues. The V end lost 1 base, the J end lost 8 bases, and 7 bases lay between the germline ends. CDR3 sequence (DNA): TGTGCCAGCAGCTTGACACTCGATTCACCCCTCCACTTT. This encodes CASSLTLDSPLHF.

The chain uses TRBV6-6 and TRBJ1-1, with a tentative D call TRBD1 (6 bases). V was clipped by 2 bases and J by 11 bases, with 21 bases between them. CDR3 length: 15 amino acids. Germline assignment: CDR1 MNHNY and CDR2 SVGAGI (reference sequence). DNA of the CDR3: TGTGCCAGCAGTTACGGAGGTGAGGGAAGGGACACGGCTTTCTTT. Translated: CASSYGGEGRDTAFF.

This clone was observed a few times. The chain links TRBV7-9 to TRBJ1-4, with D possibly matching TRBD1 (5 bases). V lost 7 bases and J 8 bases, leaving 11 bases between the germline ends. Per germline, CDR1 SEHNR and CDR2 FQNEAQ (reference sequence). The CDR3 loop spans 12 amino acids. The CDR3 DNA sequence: TGTGCCAGCACCTACTCAGGGGAAAAACTGTTTTTT. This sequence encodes CASTYSGEKLFF.

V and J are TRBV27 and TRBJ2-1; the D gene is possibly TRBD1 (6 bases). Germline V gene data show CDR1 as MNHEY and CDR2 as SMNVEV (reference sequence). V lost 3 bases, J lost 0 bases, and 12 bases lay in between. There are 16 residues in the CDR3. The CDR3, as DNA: TGTGCCAGCAGTTTCGAGACAGGAAGCTCCTACAATGAGCAGTTCTTC. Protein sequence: CASSFETGSSYNEQFF.

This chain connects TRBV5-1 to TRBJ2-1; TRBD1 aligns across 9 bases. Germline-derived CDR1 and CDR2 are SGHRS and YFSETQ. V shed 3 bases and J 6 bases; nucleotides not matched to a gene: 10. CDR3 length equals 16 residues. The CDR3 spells CASSSPGTGTFNEQFF. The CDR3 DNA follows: TGCGCCAGCAGCTCACCCGGGACAGGGACTTTCAATGAGCAGTTCTTC. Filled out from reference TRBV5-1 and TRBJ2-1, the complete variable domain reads KAGVTQTPRYLIKTRGQQVTLSCSPISGHRSVSWYQQTPGQGLQFLFEYFSETQRNKGNFPGRFSGRQFSNSRSEMNVSTLELGDSALYLCASSSPGTGTFNEQFFGPGTRLTVL.

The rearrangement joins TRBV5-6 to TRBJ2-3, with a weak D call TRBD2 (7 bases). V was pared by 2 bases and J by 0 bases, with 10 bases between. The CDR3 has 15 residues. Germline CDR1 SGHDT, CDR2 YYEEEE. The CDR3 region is CASSFWGGSTDTQYF. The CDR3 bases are TGTGCCAGCAGCTTTTGGGGGGGCAGCACAGATACGCAGTATTTT. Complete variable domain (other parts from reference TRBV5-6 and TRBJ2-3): DAGVTQSPTHLIKTRGQQVTLRCSPKSGHDTVSWYQQALGQGPQFIFQYYEEEERQRGNFPDRFSGHQFPNYSSELNVNALLLGDSALYLCASSFWGGSTDTQYFGPGTRLTVL.